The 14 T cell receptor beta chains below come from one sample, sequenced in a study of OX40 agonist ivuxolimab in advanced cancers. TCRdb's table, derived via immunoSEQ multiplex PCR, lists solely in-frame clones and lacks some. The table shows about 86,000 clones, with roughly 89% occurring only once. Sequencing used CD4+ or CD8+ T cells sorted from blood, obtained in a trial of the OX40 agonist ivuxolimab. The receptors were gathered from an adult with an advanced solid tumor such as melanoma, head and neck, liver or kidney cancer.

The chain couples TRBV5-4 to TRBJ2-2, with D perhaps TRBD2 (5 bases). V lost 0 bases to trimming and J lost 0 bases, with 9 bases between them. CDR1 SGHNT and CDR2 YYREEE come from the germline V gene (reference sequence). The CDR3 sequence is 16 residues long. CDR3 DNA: TGTGCCAGCAGCTTGGCAGGAGCGGCGAACACCGGGGAGCTGTTTTTT. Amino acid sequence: CASSLAGAANTGELFF.

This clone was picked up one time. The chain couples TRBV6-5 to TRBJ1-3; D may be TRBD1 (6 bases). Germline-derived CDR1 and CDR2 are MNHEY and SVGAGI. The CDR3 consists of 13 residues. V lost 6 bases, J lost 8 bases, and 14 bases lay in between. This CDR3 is CASRIIGGDTIYF. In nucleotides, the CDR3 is TGTGCCAGCAGAATTATAGGGGGGGACACCATATATTTT.

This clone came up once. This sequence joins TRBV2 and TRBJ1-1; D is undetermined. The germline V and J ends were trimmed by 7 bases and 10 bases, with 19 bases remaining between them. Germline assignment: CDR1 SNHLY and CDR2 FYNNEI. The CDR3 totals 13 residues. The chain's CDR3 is CASIPRLGPGAFF. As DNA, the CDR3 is TGTGCCAGCATTCCTCGACTGGGTCCGGGAGCTTTCTTT.

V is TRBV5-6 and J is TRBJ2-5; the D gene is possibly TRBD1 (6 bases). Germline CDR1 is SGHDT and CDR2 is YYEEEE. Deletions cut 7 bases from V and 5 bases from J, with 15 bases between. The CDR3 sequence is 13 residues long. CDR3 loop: CASGAGGWETQYF. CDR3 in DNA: TGTGCCAGCGGAGCTGGGGGCTGGGAGACCCAGTACTTC.

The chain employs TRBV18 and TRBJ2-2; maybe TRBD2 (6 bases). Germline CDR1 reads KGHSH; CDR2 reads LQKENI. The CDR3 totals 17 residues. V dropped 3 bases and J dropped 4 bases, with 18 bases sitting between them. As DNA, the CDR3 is TGTGCCAGCTCACCCCCGGCGGGGCGTGATGTCACCGGGGAGCTGTTTTTT. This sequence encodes CASSPPAGRDVTGELFF.

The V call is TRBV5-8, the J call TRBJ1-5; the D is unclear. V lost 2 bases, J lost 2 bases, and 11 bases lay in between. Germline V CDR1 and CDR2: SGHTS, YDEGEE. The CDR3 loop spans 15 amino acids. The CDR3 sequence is CASSLGDGRNQPQHF. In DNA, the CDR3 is TGTGCCAGCAGCTTAGGAGACGGTCGCAATCAGCCCCAGCATTTT.

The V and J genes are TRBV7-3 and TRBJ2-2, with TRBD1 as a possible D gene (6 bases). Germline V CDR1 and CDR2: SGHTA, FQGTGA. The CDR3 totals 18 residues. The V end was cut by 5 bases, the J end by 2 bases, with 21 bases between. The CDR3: CASSLSPVQGINTGELFF. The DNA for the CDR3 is TGTGCCAGCAGCCTATCCCCAGTCCAGGGGATAAACACCGGGGAGCTGTTTTTT.

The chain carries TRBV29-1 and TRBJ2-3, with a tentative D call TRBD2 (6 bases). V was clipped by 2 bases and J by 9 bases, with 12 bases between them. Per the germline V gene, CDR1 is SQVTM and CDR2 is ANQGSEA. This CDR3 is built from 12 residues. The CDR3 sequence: CSVEPAGKTQYF. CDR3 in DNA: TGCAGCGTTGAACCAGCGGGTAAAACGCAGTATTTT.

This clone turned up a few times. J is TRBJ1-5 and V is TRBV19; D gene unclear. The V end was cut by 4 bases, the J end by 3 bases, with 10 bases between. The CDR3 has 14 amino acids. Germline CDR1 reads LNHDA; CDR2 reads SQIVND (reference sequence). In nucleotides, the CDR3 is TGTGCCAGTAGTACCCTTCACTTCAATCAGCCCCAGCATTTT. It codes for CASSTLHFNQPQHF.

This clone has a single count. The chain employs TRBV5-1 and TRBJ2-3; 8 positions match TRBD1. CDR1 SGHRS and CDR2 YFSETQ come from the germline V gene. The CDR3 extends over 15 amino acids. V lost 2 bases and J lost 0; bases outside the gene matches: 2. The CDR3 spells CASSFDRGSTDTQYF. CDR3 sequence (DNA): TGCGCCAGCAGCTTTGACAGGGGTAGCACAGATACGCAGTATTTT.

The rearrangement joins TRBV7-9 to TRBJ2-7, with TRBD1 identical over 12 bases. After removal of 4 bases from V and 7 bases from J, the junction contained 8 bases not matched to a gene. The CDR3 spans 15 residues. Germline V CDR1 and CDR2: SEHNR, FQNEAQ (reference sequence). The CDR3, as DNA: TGTGCCAGCAGCTGGGGGACAGGGGGCATGGGAGAGCAGTACTTC. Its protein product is CASSWGTGGMGEQYF.

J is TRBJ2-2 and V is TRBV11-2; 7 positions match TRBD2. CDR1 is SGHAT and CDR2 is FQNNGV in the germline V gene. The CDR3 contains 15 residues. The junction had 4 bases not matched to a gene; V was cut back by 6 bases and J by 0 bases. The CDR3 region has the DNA TGTGCCAGCAGAAGGGACTATTCGAACACCGGGGAGCTGTTTTTT. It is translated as CASRRDYSNTGELFF.

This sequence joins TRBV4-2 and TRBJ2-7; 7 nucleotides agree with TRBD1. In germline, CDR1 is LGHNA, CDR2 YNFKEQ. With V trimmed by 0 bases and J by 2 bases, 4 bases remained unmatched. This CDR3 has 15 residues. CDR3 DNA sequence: TGTGCCAGCAGCCAAGATCAGCAGGGGGCCTACGAGCAGTACTTC. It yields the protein CASSQDQQGAYEQYF.

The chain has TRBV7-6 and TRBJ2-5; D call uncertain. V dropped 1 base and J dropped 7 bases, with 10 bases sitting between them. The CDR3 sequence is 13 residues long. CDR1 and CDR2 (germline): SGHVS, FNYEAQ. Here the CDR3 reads CASSLEDLRTQYF. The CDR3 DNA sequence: TGTGCCAGCAGCTTAGAGGACCTGCGGACCCAGTACTTC.